The next 25 T cell receptor beta chains were all read from a single sample in a study of cytomegalovirus exposure and HLA in healthy donors. The study ran its PCR with 60 Vbeta and 13 Jbeta primers. Profiled with immunoSEQ multiplex PCR; TCRdb holds only in-frame clones, not every one. The data hold roughly 120,000 clones, with roughly 68% observed a single time. The specimen sequenced was PBMCs. These receptors originate from a woman in her 50s in good health and CMV-seropositive.

CDR3 DNA: TGTGCCAGCAGCTTAGCCCCCGGCTCCTACAATGAGCAGTTCTTC. It codes for CASSLAPGSYNEQFF. The chain couples TRBV7-3 to TRBJ2-1; D is ambiguous. The CDR3 loop spans 15 amino acids. The germline CDR1 and CDR2 sequences are SGHTA and FQGTGA. Trimming took 2 bases from V and 0 from J, leaving 8 bases between them.

This clone occurred a few times. The chain uses TRBV14 and TRBJ1-4, with D perhaps matching TRBD1 (6 bases). Germline CDR1 SGHDN, CDR2 FVKESK. Trimming took off 1 base at V and 2 bases at J, with 14 bases between the two ends. This CDR3 has 17 residues. The CDR3, as DNA: TGTGCCAGCAGCCAAGCCAGGCGAACAGGGACTAATGAAAAACTGTTTTTT. The encoded protein is CASSQARRTGTNEKLFF.

The chain has TRBV18 and TRBJ2-7, with 8 bases matching TRBD2. V lost 0 bases, J lost 2 bases, and 0 bases stayed unmatched. CDR1 and CDR2 from the germline V gene are KGHSH and LQKENI. CDR3 length: 14 amino acids. This chain's CDR3 is CASSPPSGTYEQYF. The CDR3 region has the DNA TGTGCCAGCTCACCACCTAGCGGGACCTACGAGCAGTACTTC.

This clone appeared a single time. One end of the junction does not line up with germline, which may come from a read error. Additional DNA sequences in this sample encode the identical CDR3. This chain connects TRBV5-1 to TRBJ2-4; a weak D match, TRBD1 (5 bases). The CDR3 is made up of 13 amino acids. Germline values: CDR1 SGHRS, CDR2 YFSETQ. The CDR3 protein is CASSNTGSNIQYF. In nucleotides, the CDR3 is TGCGCCAGCAGCAATACAGGTTCCAACATCCAGTACTTC.

This rearrangement joins TRBV7-2 to TRBJ2-7, with 9 nucleotides matching TRBD1. Trimming cost V 4 bases and J 3 bases; bases outside gene matches: 13. Germline V gene sequence: CDR1 SGHTA, CDR2 FQGNSA. The CDR3 length is 17 residues. The CDR3 DNA reads TGTGCCAGCAGCTCGCAAGGGACAGGGTTCCCCCTCTACGAGCAGTACTTC. Its translation: CASSSQGTGFPLYEQYF.

This clone was detected only a few times. DNA for the CDR3: TGTGCCAGCGTTAGGGGACAAGAAGAGCAGTACTTC. Its protein product is CASVRGQEEQYF. V is TRBV6-6 and J is TRBJ2-7, with a possible D match to TRBD1 (6 bases). The CDR3 totals 12 residues. The V and J ends lost 8 bases and 7 bases respectively, with 15 bases between them. In germline, CDR1 is MNHNY, CDR2 SVGAGI (reference sequence).

The chain joins TRBV4-1 to TRBJ2-2; no clear D. Trimming took 0 bases from V and 7 from J, leaving 6 bases between them. This CDR3 is 13 amino acids long. CDR1 and CDR2 from the germline V gene are MGHRA and YSYEKL. The CDR3 nucleotides read TGCGCCAGCAGCCAAGATCCAGACGGGGAGCTGTTTTTT. Protein: CASSQDPDGELFF.

The chain links TRBV4-1 to TRBJ2-3; 8 nucleotides line up with TRBD2. Germline values: CDR1 MGHRA, CDR2 YSYEKL. The CDR3 has 18 residues. Trimming cost V 0 bases and J 3 bases; bases outside gene matches: 11. CDR3 nucleotides: TGCGCCAGCAGCCAAGAGAAGGGTGCGGGGGGAAGGACAGATACGCAGTATTTT. Protein: CASSQEKGAGGRTDTQYF.

This clone was recorded a few times. The chain's CDR3 is CATSSLAGSRDIQYF. The CDR3 DNA reads TGTGCCACCAGCAGTTTAGCGGGGTCCAGAGACATTCAGTACTTC. The genes are TRBV15 and TRBJ2-4; 8 bases match TRBD2. The CDR3 consists of 15 residues. Trimming removed 3 bases from V and 8 bases from J; junction bases left unmatched: 9. Germline values: CDR1 LNHNV, CDR2 YYDKDF (reference sequence).

The chain links TRBV5-1 to TRBJ2-1, with TRBD2 identical over 10 bases. CDR1 and CDR2 (germline): SGHRS, YFSETQ. V shed 4 bases and J 7 bases; nucleotides not matched to a gene: 8. The CDR3 is 15 amino acids. The CDR3 DNA follows: TGCGCCAGCAGCCCGCCTAGCGGGGGCCCGAATGAGCAGTTCTTC. As protein: CASSPPSGGPNEQFF.

This clone has only a few counts. The chain employs TRBV7-2 and TRBJ2-7; 15 bases align to TRBD2. V shed 2 bases and J 2 bases; nucleotides not matched to a gene: 7. The CDR3 has 18 residues. Germline CDR1 reads SGHTA; CDR2 reads FQGNSA. This CDR3 is CASSLRTSGGVDAYEQYF. CDR3 nucleotide sequence: TGTGCCAGCAGCTTACGGACTAGCGGGGGGGTGGACGCCTACGAGCAGTACTTC.

This clone was picked up one time. The V call is TRBV5-6, the J call TRBJ2-1, with 7 positions matching TRBD2. The germline V gene encodes CDR1 SGHDT and CDR2 YYEEEE. After removal of 2 bases from V and 4 bases from J, the junction contained 9 bases not matched to a gene. The CDR3 has 16 residues. This CDR3 is CASSLPGTTDYNEQFF. The CDR3 DNA reads as TGTGCCAGCAGCTTACCCGGGACTACTGATTACAATGAGCAGTTCTTC.

The chain combines TRBV5-1 with TRBJ1-6, with TRBD1 matching 9 bases. Germline V gene sequence: CDR1 SGHRS, CDR2 YFSETQ. V lost 0 bases, J lost 4 bases, and 5 bases stayed unmatched. The CDR3 spans 17 residues. The CDR3 reads CASSLAATGGYNSPLHF. The DNA of the CDR3 is TGCGCCAGCAGCTTGGCCGCGACAGGGGGTTATAATTCACCCCTCCACTTT.

The V gene is TRBV14, the J gene TRBJ1-2; D ambiguous. This CDR3 has 14 residues. Trimming removed 4 bases from V and 8 bases from J, with 17 bases in between. Germline CDR1 reads SGHDN; CDR2 reads FVKESK. DNA of the CDR3: TGTGCCAGCAGCCCGGCTAGAGGATATCAGGGCTACACCTTC. It translates to CASSPARGYQGYTF. The whole variable domain, filled in from reference TRBV14 and TRBJ1-2, reads EAGVTQFPSHSVIEKGQTVTLRCDPISGHDNLYWYRRVMGKEIKFLLHFVKESKQDESGMPNNRFLAERTGGTYSTLKVQPAELEDSGVYFCASSPARGYQGYTFGSGTRLTVV.

This clone was observed a few times. This sequence joins TRBV6-1 and TRBJ1-5; 9 bases are shared with TRBD1. Germline V gives CDR1 MNHNS, CDR2 SASEGT. The J segment lost 4 bases and the V segment lost 4 bases, leaving 14 bases of the junction unmatched. CDR3 length: 18 residues. The chain's CDR3 is CASSGPSDRGRRNQPQHF. DNA for the CDR3: TGTGCCAGCAGTGGACCCTCGGACAGGGGAAGAAGGAATCAGCCCCAGCATTTT.

The rearrangement links TRBV9 to TRBJ1-3; the D gene is possibly TRBD1 (6 bases). The CDR3 runs 19 residues. V was trimmed by 0 bases and J by 0 bases, leaving 19 bases between them. CDR1 and CDR2 from the germline V gene are SGDLS and YYNGEE. CDR3 amino acids: CASSVGAGARFSSGNTIYF. The CDR3 DNA reads as TGTGCCAGCAGCGTAGGAGCAGGGGCGAGATTTAGCTCTGGAAACACCATATATTTT. The full variable domain, its missing parts supplied by reference TRBV9 and TRBJ1-3, is DSGVTQTPKHLITATGQRVTLRCSPRSGDLSVYWYQQSLDQGLQFLIQYYNGEERAKGNILERFSAQQFPDLHSELNLSSLELGDSALYFCASSVGAGARFSSGNTIYFGEGSWLTVV.

In its sample, this clone was seen once. V usage is TRBV11-2 and J usage is TRBJ1-2, with a weak D call TRBD1 (6 bases). Deletions cut 5 bases from V and 8 bases from J, with 15 bases between. The CDR3 length is 13 residues. Germline V gene data show CDR1 as SGHAT and CDR2 as FQNNGV. The CDR3 DNA sequence: TGTGCCAGCAGCCTACAGGGCCCGGGGGGCTACACCTTC. It codes for CASSLQGPGGYTF.

The J gene is TRBJ2-7, the V gene TRBV7-2, with 7 bases aligning to TRBD1. The length of the CDR3 is 15 residues. Germline assignment: CDR1 SGHTA and CDR2 FQGNSA. V lost 2 bases and J lost 4; bases outside the gene matches: 8. DNA of the CDR3: TGTGCCAGCAGCTTAAGAATAGGGGGCCTTTACGAGCAGTACTTC. Translating it yields CASSLRIGGLYEQYF.

The chain uses TRBV10-3 and TRBJ2-7; maybe TRBD2 (6 bases). Trimming took 8 bases from V and 3 from J, leaving 23 bases between them. The CDR3 has 16 amino acids. Germline V gives CDR1 ENHRY, CDR2 SYGVKD. The CDR3, as DNA: TGTGCCATCGCACCCGCCCTACCCGGGACTCTCTACGAGCAGTACTTC. Its protein product is CAIAPALPGTLYEQYF.

The J gene is TRBJ1-2, the V gene TRBV4-1; no reliable D call. The germline V gene encodes CDR1 MGHRA and CDR2 YSYEKL. CDR3 length: 15 residues. V lost 6 bases to trimming and J lost 6 bases, with 20 bases between them. CDR3 in DNA: TGCGCCAGCAGAAAGATCGGGGATCTTAAGGATGGCTACACCTTC. Protein product: CASRKIGDLKDGYTF.

This sequence joins TRBV7-9 and TRBJ2-3; maybe TRBD1 (5 bases). The CDR3 is made up of 16 amino acids. Trimming took 5 bases from V and 0 from J, leaving 15 bases between them. CDR1 is SEHNR, CDR2 FQNEAQ, per germline (reference sequence). The CDR3 coding sequence is TGTGCCAGCAGCCTATCGGACATCCCAAGCACAGATACGCAGTATTTT. Its protein is CASSLSDIPSTDTQYF.

This clone was detected once. The chain is built from TRBV7-3 and TRBJ2-5; the match to TRBD2 covers 9 bases. CDR1 is SGHTA, CDR2 FQGTGA, per germline. V shed 5 bases and J 5 bases; nucleotides not matched to a gene: 9. The length of the CDR3 is 15 residues. The CDR3 loop is CASSPTGLAWETQYF. DNA of the CDR3: TGTGCCAGCAGCCCCACGGGACTAGCCTGGGAGACCCAGTACTTC. The full variable domain, its missing parts supplied by reference TRBV7-3 and TRBJ2-5, is GAGVSQTPSNKVTEKGKYVELRCDPISGHTALYWYRQSLGQGPEFLIYFQGTGAADDSGLPNDRFFAVRPEGSVSTLKIQRTERGDSAVYLCASSPTGLAWETQYFGPGTRLLVL.

This chain links TRBV15 with TRBJ2-7, with a tentative D call TRBD2 (7 bases). Germline V gene sequence: CDR1 LNHNV, CDR2 YYDKDF (reference sequence). Trimming cost V 5 bases and J 5 bases, with 13 bases left between them. This CDR3 is 13 amino acids long. As DNA, the CDR3 is TGTGCCACCAGCGGAGGGGGGGGGCACGAGCAGTACTTC. Residues: CATSGGGGHEQYF.

This clone was observed once. This chain uses TRBV5-5 with TRBJ1-6; TRBD1 might be the D (6 bases). Germline assignment: CDR1 SGHKS and CDR2 YYEKEE (reference sequence). Trimming stripped 4 bases from V and 7 bases from J, with 18 bases between. There are 16 residues in the CDR3. The CDR3 is CASSLTQGGRNSPLHF. The CDR3 DNA is TGTGCCAGCAGCCTAACACAGGGAGGGCGAAATTCACCCCTCCACTTT.

In its sample, this clone was seen once. The gene calls are TRBV19 and TRBJ1-6; D might be TRBD1 (5 bases). The germline gives CDR1 LNHDA, CDR2 SQIVND (reference sequence). This CDR3 spans 14 amino acids. V shed 3 bases and J shed 8 bases, with 11 bases lying between them. CDR3 in DNA: TGTGCCAGTAGTATGGCAGGGACTGATTCACCCCTCCACTTT. Its translation is CASSMAGTDSPLHF. Combining the CDR3 with reference TRBV19 and TRBJ1-6 gives the whole variable domain DGGITQSPKYLFRKEGQNVTLSCEQNLNHDAMYWYRQDPGQGLRLIYYSQIVNDFQKGDIAEGYSVSREKKESFPLTVTSAQKNPTAFYLCASSMAGTDSPLHFGNGTRLTVT.